These 11 T cell receptor beta chains were all obtained from the same sample, sequenced in a study of blood T cell repertoires in COVID-19 (dated by TCRdb to between 2020 and 2021). Preparation of the library involved the immunoSEQ multiplex PCR assay. TCRdb took over this immuneACCESS table, retaining in-frame rearrangements with V and J assigned. Such tables are incomplete; in checked studies, under half of the missing clones stem from an unresolved V gene, and the remainder is unexplained. This sample is represented by under 300,000 clones; 89% of them were singletons. The top ten clones comprise 4% to 5% of the sample. Sequenced: peripheral blood. Source of these receptors: a woman between 40 and 55 years old who had recovered from COVID-19.

The chain recombines TRBV30 with TRBJ2-2; possible D gene TRBD1, 6 bases. The V end was cut by 3 bases, the J end by 4 bases, with 15 bases between. CDR3 length equals 15 residues. The germline gives CDR1 GTSNPN, CDR2 SVGIG (reference sequence). The CDR3 sequence: CAWRTWDKGTGELFF. The CDR3 nucleotides read TGTGCCTGGAGAACCTGGGACAAAGGCACCGGGGAGCTGTTTTTT.

This chain connects TRBV9 to TRBJ2-6, with D unresolved. The V end lost 5 bases, the J end lost 4 bases, and 7 bases lay between the germline ends. Germline V gene data show CDR1 as SGDLS and CDR2 as YYNGEE. This CDR3 region has 13 residues. The CDR3 DNA is TGTGCCAGCAGAACTACGGGGGCCAACGTCCTGACTTTC. It encodes CASRTTGANVLTF.

The V gene is TRBV10-3, the J gene TRBJ1-1; tentatively, D is TRBD1 (6 bases). CDR3 length: 16 amino acids. The V end lost 0 bases, the J end lost 6 bases, and 17 bases lay between the germline ends. Germline V gene data show CDR1 as ENHRY and CDR2 as SYGVKD. The CDR3 loop reads CAISESMGGPPAEAFF. The CDR3 nucleotides are TGTGCCATCAGTGAGTCGATGGGGGGGCCGCCCGCTGAAGCTTTCTTT.

The chain employs TRBV11-3 and TRBJ2-5, with 8 bases fitting TRBD1. The CDR3 is 15 amino acids. Germline V gene sequence: CDR1 SGHNT, CDR2 YENEEA. The ends lost 0 bases at V and 4 bases at J; junction bases unmatched: 4. CDR3 coding DNA: TGTGCCAGCAGCTTAGATGGTCAGGGGGCAGAGACCCAGTACTTC. This sequence encodes CASSLDGQGAETQYF.

The V and J genes are TRBV13 and TRBJ2-1, with 9 bases aligning to TRBD2. The germline CDR1 and CDR2 sequences are PRHDT and FYEKMQ (reference sequence). This CDR3 has 15 residues. J gave up 6 bases and V 2 bases, and 5 bases lay outside the gene matches. The CDR3 nucleotides read TGTGCCAGCAGCTTAAGGCTAGCGGGGCCCAATGAGCAGTTCTTC. Its translation: CASSLRLAGPNEQFF.

The chain recombines TRBV6-1 with TRBJ1-5; tentative D call: TRBD1 (6 bases). The V gene's germline CDR1 is MNHNS and CDR2 SASEGT. V was pared by 1 base and J by 3 bases, with 7 bases between. This CDR3 has 14 residues. CDR3 sequence: CASSEGGPNQPQHF. The CDR3 DNA follows: TGTGCCAGCAGTGAAGGGGGGCCCAATCAGCCCCAGCATTTT.

The DNA for the CDR3 is TGTGCCAGCTCTGGGGCTGGGGACACTGAAGCTTTCTTT. Amino acid sequence: CASSGAGDTEAFF. The V and J genes are TRBV18 and TRBJ1-1; tentatively, D is TRBD1 (5 bases). V lost 6 bases, J lost 3 bases, and 11 bases lay in between. Looked up from germline, CDR1 is KGHSH and CDR2 is LQKENI. The CDR3 contains 13 residues.

Points on this clone: One end of the junction fails to match germline, which may point to a read error. The genes are TRBV11-1 and TRBJ1-1; TRBD1 might be the D (5 bases). The CDR3 loop spans 13 amino acids. The germline V gene encodes CDR1 SGHAT and CDR2 FQDESV (reference sequence). The CDR3 loop reads CASSYSGNAEAFF. The CDR3 DNA sequence: TGTGCCAGCAGCTACTCAGGGAACGCTGAAGCTTTCTTT.

The rearrangement uses TRBV2 and TRBJ1-1; tentatively, D is TRBD1 (5 bases). CDR1 is SNHLY and CDR2 is FYNNEI in the germline V gene. This CDR3 has 15 amino acids. Between the trimmed V and J ends, which lost 3 bases and 2 bases, there was a span of 13 bases. The CDR3, as DNA: TGTGCCAGCAGTGACCCCACTACAGGCAACACTGAAGCTTTCTTT. It yields the protein CASSDPTTGNTEAFF.

V usage is TRBV11-3 and J usage is TRBJ1-1, with unresolved D. The CDR3 sequence is 16 residues long. Germline loops: CDR1 SGHNT, CDR2 YENEEA. V lost 2 bases to trimming and J lost 7 bases, with 20 bases between them. The CDR3 here is CASSLNRGGFMGEAFF. CDR3 nucleotide sequence: TGTGCCAGCAGCTTAAATCGGGGAGGTTTTATGGGTGAAGCTTTCTTT.

The chain employs TRBV7-3 and TRBJ2-5; 11 bases match TRBD2. V trimming: 5 bases; J trimming: 5 bases; junction bases outside the gene matches: 7. The CDR3 contains 15 residues. Germline V gene sequence: CDR1 SGHTA, CDR2 FQGTGA. The CDR3 protein is CASSPTLAGVETQYF. The CDR3 coding sequence is TGTGCCAGCAGCCCAACACTAGCGGGGGTGGAGACCCAGTACTTC. Variable domain in full (rest from reference TRBV7-3 and TRBJ2-5): GAGVSQTPSNKVTEKGKYVELRCDPISGHTALYWYRQSLGQGPEFLIYFQGTGAADDSGLPNDRFFAVRPEGSVSTLKIQRTERGDSAVYLCASSPTLAGVETQYFGPGTRLLVL.